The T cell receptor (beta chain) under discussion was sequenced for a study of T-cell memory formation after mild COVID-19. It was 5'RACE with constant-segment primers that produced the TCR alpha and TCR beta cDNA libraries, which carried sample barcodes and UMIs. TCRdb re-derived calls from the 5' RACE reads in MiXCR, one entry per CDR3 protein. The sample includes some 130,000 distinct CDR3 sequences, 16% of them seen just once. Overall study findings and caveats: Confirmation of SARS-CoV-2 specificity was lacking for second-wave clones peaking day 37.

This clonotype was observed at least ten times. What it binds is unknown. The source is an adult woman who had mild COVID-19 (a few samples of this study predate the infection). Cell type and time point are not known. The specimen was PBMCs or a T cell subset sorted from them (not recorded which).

The CDR3 bases are TGTGCCAGCAGTTACCGCCTGGGACTAGCCTACGAGCAGTACTTC. Translated: CASSYRLGLAYEQYF. The rearrangement links TRBV6-5 to TRBJ2-7, with 8 bases that match TRBD2. Germline CDR1 and CDR2: MNHEY and SVGAGI. The CDR3 covers 15 residues. The ends lost 2 bases at V and 2 bases at J; junction bases unmatched: 5.